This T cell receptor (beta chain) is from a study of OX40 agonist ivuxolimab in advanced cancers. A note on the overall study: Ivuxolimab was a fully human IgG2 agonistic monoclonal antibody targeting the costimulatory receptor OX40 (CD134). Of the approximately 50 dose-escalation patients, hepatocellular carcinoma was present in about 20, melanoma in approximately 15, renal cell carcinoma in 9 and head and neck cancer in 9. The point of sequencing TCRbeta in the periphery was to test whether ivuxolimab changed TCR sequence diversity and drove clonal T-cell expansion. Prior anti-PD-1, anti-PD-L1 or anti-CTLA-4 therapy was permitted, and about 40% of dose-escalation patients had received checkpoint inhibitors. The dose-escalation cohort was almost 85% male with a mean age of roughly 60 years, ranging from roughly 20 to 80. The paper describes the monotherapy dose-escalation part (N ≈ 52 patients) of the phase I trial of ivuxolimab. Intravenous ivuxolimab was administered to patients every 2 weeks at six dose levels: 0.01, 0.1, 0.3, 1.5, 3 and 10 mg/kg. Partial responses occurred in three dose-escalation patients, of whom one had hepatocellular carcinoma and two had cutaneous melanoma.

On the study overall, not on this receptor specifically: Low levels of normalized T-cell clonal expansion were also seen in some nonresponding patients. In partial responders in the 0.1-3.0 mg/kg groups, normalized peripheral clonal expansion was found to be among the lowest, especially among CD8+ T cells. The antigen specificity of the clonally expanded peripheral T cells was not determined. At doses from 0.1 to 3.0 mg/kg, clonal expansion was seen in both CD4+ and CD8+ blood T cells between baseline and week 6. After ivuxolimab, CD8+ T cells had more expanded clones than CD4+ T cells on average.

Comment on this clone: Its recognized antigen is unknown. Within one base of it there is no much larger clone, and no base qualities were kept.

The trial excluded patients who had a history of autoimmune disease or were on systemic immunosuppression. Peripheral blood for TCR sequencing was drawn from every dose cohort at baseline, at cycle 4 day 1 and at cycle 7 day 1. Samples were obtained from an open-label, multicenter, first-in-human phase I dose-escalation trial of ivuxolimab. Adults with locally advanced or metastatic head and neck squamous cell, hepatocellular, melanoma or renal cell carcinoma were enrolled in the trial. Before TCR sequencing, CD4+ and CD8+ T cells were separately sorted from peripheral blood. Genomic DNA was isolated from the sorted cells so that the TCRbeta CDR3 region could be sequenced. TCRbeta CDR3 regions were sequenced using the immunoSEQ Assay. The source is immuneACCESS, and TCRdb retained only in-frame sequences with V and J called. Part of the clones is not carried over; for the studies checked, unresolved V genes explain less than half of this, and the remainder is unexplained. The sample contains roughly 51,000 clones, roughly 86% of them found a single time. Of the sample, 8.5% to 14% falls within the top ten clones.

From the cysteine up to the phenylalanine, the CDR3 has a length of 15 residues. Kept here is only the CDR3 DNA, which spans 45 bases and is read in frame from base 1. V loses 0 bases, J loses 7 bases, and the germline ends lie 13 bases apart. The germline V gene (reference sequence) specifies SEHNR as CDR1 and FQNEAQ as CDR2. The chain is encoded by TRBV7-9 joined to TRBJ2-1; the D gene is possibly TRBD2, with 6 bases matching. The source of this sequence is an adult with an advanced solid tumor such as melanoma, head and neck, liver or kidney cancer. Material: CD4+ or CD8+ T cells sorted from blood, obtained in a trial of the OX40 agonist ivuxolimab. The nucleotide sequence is TGTGCCAGCAGCTTAGCGATGGGGGAGGCGAATGAGCAGTTCTTC. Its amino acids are CASSLAMGEANEQFF.